The T cell receptor (beta chain) under discussion was sequenced for a study of blood T cell repertoires in COVID-19. Study summary: COVID-19 samples from acute and convalescent phases originated in the United States, Italy and Spain. Nucleic acid was either cDNA or gDNA, and it came from T cells, B-cell-depleted T cells, or PBMCs.

Original data processing: Reference gene primer amplification in the assay estimated nucleated cell counts. TCRdb keeps only in-frame clones here, not all; method: immunoSEQ multiplex PCR. V, J and clone size are taken as reported in that table, and D and trimming were inferred from the DNA itself. The table has tens of thousands of clones, over 85% seen once. This CDR3 has 14 residues. Looked up from germline, CDR1 is SNHLY and CDR2 is FYNNEI. Trimming shortened V by 7 bases and J by 1 base, and 12 bases separated the two germline ends. This clone was observed once. The chain combines TRBV2 with TRBJ2-3, with D perhaps TRBD2 (6 bases). Material: peripheral blood. This sequence was found in a human donor in a cohort sampled during active COVID-19. CDR3 region: CASKEGFGTDTQYF. The CDR3 region has the DNA TGTGCCAGCAAGGAGGGCTTTGGCACAGATACGCAGTATTTT.